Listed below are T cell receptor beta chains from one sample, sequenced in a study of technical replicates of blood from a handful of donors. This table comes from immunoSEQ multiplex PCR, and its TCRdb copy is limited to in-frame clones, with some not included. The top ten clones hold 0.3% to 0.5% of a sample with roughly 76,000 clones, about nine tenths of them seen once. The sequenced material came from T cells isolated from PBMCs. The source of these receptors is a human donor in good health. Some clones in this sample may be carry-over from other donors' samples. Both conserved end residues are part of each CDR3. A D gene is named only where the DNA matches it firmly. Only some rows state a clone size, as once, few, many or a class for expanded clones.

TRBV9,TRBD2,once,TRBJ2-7,CASSAGLAGGSREQYF,TGTGCCAGCAGCGCCGGACTAGCGGGAGGGAGTCGCGAGCAGTACTTC
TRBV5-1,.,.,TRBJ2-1,CASSLEPDYYNEQFF,TGCGCCAGCAGCTTGGAGCCTGACTACTACAATGAGCAGTTCTTC
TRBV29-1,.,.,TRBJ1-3,CSVVSSGNTIYF,TGCAGCGTTGTCAGCTCTGGAAACACCATATATTTT
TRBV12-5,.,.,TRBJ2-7,CASGQSSYEQYF,TGTGCTAGTGGACAGAGCTCCTACGAGCAGTACTTC
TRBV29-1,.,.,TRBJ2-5,CSVVADSIETQYF,TGCAGCGTTGTCGCAGATTCAATCGAGACCCAGTACTTC
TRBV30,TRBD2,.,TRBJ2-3,CAWQRETPDTQYF,TGTGCCTGGCAGCGGGAGACCCCAGATACGCAGTATTTT
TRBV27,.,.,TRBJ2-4,CASSQWAGKAKNIQYF,TGTGCCAGCAGCCAATGGGCGGGGAAAGCCAAAAACATTCAGTACTTC
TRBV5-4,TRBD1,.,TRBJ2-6,CASSLATTGLGANVLTF,TGTGCCAGCAGCTTGGCGACGACAGGGCTCGGGGCCAACGTCCTGACTTTC
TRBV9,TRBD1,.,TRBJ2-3,CASSVSGGGTDTQYF,TGTGCCAGCAGCGTATCAGGGGGCGGCACAGATACGCAGTATTTT
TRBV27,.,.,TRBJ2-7,CASSLAGRYEQYF,TGTGCCAGCAGCCTAGCTGGTAGGTACGAGCAGTACTTC
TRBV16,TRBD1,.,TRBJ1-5,CASSQWRTGASNQPQHF,TGTGCCAGCAGCCAATGGAGGACAGGGGCGAGCAATCAGCCCCAGCATTTT
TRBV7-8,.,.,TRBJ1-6,CASSSPGSSSYNSPLHF,TGTGCCAGCAGCTCCCCGGGATCGAGCTCCTATAATTCACCCCTCCACTTT
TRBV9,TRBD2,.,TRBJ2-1,CASSESGRAYNEQFF,TGTGCCAGCAGCGAAAGCGGGAGGGCGTACAATGAGCAGTTCTTC
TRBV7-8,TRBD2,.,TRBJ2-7,CASRPMRGLVYEQYF,TGTGCCAGCAGGCCTATGCGGGGACTAGTCTACGAGCAGTACTTC
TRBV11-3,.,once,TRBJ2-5,CASSSLRSEETQYF,TGTGCCAGCAGCTCCCTACGAAGTGAAGAGACCCAGTACTTC
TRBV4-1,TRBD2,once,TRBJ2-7,CASSLAGGSYEQYF,TGCGCCAGCAGCCTAGCGGGAGGGAGTTACGAGCAGTACTTC
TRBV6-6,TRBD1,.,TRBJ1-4,CASSRLRDRINEKLFF,TGTGCCAGCAGCAGGCTACGGGACAGAATTAATGAAAAACTGTTTTTT
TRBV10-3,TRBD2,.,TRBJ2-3,CAISGRESSTDTQYF,TGTGCCATCAGTGGGCGGGAGTCCAGCACAGATACGCAGTATTTT
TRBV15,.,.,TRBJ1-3,CATSRDRGTSGNTIYF,TGTGCCACCAGCAGAGACCGTGGTACATCTGGAAACACCATATATTTT
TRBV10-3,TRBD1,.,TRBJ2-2,CATRTGMDTGELFF,TGTGCCACGAGGACAGGGATGGACACCGGGGAGCTGTTTTTT
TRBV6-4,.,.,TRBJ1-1,CASSESGGETEAFF,TGTGCCAGCAGTGAGTCGGGGGGAGAGACTGAAGCTTTCTTT
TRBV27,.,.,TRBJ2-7,CASSNYYEQYF,TGTGCCAGCAGTAACTACTACGAGCAGTACTTC
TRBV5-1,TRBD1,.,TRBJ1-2,CASSPGPGQENYGYTF,TGCGCCAGCAGCCCGGGCCCCGGACAGGAAAACTATGGCTACACCTTC
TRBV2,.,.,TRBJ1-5,CASSELSGRSNQPQHF,TGTGCCAGCAGTGAATTGTCAGGTCGATCCAATCAGCCCCAGCATTTT
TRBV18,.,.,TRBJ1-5,CASSPPGTGTGGMPQHF,TGTGCCAGCTCACCACCTGGCACAGGGACGGGAGGGATGCCCCAGCATTTT
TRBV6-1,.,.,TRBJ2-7,CAIDRTYEQYF,TGTGCCATCGACAGAACCTACGAGCAGTACTTC
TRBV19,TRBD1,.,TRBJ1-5,CASSTTRGPISNQPQHF,TGTGCCAGTAGTACAACCAGGGGGCCAATTAGCAATCAGCCCCAGCATTTT
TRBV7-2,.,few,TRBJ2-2,CASSSGLLTGELFF,TGTGCCAGCAGCTCGGGACTTCTTACCGGGGAGCTGTTTTTT
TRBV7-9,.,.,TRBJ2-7,CASRSITSPYEQYF,TGTGCCAGCAGAAGCATTACCTCTCCCTACGAGCAGTACTTC
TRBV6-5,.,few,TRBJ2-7,CASSRQSESYEQYF,TGTGCCAGCAGTCGACAGTCCGAGAGCTACGAGCAGTACTTC
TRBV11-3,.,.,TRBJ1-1,CASSLEETGPSFF,TGTGCCAGCAGCTTAGAAGAAACAGGGCCATCTTTCTTT
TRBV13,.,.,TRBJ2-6,CAILDSSGANVLTF,TGTGCCATCCTAGACAGCTCTGGGGCCAACGTCCTGACTTTC
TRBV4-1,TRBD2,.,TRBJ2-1,CASSQFDWTSGWRNEQFF,TGCGCCAGCAGCCAATTCGACTGGACTAGCGGGTGGCGGAATGAGCAGTTCTTC
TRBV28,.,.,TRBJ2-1,CASTLGVDEQFF,TGTGCCAGCACCCTAGGTGTTGATGAGCAGTTCTTC
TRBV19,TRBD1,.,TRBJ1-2,CASSILVRGQGGYTF,TGTGCCAGTAGTATCCTCGTGAGGGGACAGGGGGGCTACACCTTC
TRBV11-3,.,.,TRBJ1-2,CASSLRGGYTF,TGTGCCAGCAGCTTAAGGGGTGGCTACACCTTC
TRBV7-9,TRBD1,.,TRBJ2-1,CASSFPTGGSNEQFF,TGTGCCAGCAGCTTCCCCACAGGGGGATCCAATGAGCAGTTCTTC
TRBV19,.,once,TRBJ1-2,CASSIQGLGYGYTF,TGTGCCAGTAGTATCCAGGGATTGGGGTATGGCTACACCTTC
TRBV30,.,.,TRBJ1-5,CAWSGDSYSNQPQHF,TGTGCCTGGAGTGGAGACAGTTATAGCAATCAGCCCCAGCATTTT
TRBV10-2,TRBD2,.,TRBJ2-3,CASSVLAGRSTDTQYF,TGCGCCAGCAGTGTTTTAGCGGGAAGGAGCACAGATACGCAGTATTTT
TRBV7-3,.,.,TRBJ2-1,CASSNPGLLGNEQFF,TGTGCCAGCAGCAATCCGGGACTTCTGGGCAATGAGCAGTTCTTC
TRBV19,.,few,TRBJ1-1,CASSIGEGSGTEAFF,TGTGCCAGTAGTATAGGGGAGGGGTCGGGCACTGAAGCTTTCTTT
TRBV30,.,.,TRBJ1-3,CAWRSGAGNTIYF,TGTGCCTGGAGGTCCGGGGCTGGAAACACCATATATTTT
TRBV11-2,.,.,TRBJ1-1,CASSLASGNTEAFF,TGTGCCAGCAGCTTAGCTTCCGGGAACACTGAAGCTTTCTTT
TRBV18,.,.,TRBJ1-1,CASSPASGSGTEAFF,TGTGCCAGCTCACCGGCCTCGGGTTCGGGCACTGAAGCTTTCTTT